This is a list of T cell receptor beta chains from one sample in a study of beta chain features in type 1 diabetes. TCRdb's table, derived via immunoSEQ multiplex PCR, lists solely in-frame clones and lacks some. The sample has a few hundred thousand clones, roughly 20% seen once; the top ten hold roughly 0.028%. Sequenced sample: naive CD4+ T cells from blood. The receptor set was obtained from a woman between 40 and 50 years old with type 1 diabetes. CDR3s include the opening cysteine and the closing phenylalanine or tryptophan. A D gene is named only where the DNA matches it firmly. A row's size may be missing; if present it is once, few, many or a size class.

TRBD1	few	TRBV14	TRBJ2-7	CASSQGDRATYEQYF	TGTGCCAGCAGCCAAGGGGACAGGGCCACCTACGAGCAGTACTTC
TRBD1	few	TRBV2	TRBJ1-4	CASSEDRQGGKLFF	TGTGCCAGCAGTGAAGATCGTCAGGGGGGAAAACTGTTTTTT
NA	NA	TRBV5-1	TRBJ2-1	CASSLEWGQGREQFF	TGCGCCAGCAGCTTGGAGTGGGGGCAGGGACGTGAGCAGTTCTTC
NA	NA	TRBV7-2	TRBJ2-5	CASSFGGSQETQYF	TGTGCCAGCAGCTTTGGCGGCAGTCAAGAGACCCAGTACTTC
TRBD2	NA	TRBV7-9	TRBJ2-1	CATSGRAYDNEQFF	TGTGCCACCAGCGGGAGGGCCTACGACAATGAGCAGTTCTTC
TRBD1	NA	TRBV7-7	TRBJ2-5	CASSFGTGEETQYF	TGTGCTAGCAGCTTCGGGACAGGGGAAGAGACCCAGTACTTC
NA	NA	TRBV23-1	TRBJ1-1	CASSQPGWTANTEAFF	TGCGCCAGCAGTCAACCGGGGTGGACAGCGAACACTGAAGCTTTCTTT
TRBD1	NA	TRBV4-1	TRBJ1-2	CASSHAGTGGETYTF	TGCGCCAGCAGCCATGCCGGGACAGGGGGCGAAACCTACACCTTC
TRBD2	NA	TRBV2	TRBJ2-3	CASSEGSSGGQHTQYF	TGTGCCAGCAGTGAGGGCTCTAGCGGGGGCCAACATACGCAGTATTTT
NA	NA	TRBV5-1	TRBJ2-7	CASSLAALRDSEQYF	TGCGCCAGCAGCTTGGCAGCACTCAGGGATAGCGAGCAGTACTTC
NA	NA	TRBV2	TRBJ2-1	CASSGWNRNNEQFF	TGTGCCAGCAGTGGTTGGAACAGAAACAATGAGCAGTTCTTC
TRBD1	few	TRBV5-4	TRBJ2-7	CASSPQAAGTGGYEQYF	TGTGCCAGCAGTCCCCAAGCTGCCGGGACAGGGGGTTACGAGCAGTACTTC
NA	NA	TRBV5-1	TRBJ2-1	CASSLTSGPYNEQFF	TGCGCCAGCAGCTTGACCAGCGGACCCTACAATGAGCAGTTCTTC
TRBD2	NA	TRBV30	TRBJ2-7	CARGLVNEQYF	TGTGCCCGAGGACTAGTTAACGAGCAGTACTTC
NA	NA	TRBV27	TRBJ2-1	CASSLGQLVPYNEQFF	TGTGCCAGCAGTTTGGGGCAGCTTGTTCCCTACAATGAGCAGTTCTTC
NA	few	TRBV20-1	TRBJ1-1	CSAPEEAEAFF	TGCAGTGCTCCCGAAGAGGCTGAAGCTTTCTTT
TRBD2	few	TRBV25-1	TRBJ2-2	CASSELGLAPNTGELFF	TGTGCCAGCAGTGAACTAGGACTAGCGCCTAACACCGGGGAGCTGTTTTTT
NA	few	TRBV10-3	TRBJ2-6	CAISNYPSGANVLTF	TGTGCCATCAGCAACTACCCCTCTGGGGCCAACGTCCTGACTTTC
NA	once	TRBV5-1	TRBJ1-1	CASSGKGDTEAFF	TGCGCCAGCAGCGGCAAAGGAGACACTGAAGCTTTCTTT
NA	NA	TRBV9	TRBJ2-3	CASSRGTDTQYF	TGTGCCAGCAGTCGGGGCACAGATACGCAGTATTTT
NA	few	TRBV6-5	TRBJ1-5	CASSYSRDVNQPQHF	TGTGCCAGCAGTTACTCCCGGGATGTCAATCAGCCCCAGCATTTT
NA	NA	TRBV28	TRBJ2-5	CASSLDIAGAQETQYF	TGTGCCAGCAGTTTGGATATTGCAGGGGCGCAGGAGACCCAGTACTTC
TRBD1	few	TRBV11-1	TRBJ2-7	CASSLQTGTLPYEQYF	TGTGCCAGCAGCTTACAGACAGGGACCCTACCCTACGAGCAGTACTTC
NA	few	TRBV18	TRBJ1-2	CASSPSEGYGYTF	TGTGCCAGCTCACCAAGCGAGGGCTATGGCTACACCTTC
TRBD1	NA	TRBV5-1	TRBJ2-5	CASRRQGAVLETQYF	TGCGCCAGCCGAAGACAGGGGGCGGTGTTGGAGACCCAGTACTTC
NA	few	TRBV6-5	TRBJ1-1	CASVGRGANTEAFF	TGTGCCAGCGTCGGTAGGGGCGCGAACACTGAAGCTTTCTTT
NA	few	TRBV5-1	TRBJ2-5	CASSSGQPKETQYF	TGCGCCAGCAGCTCAGGACAGCCTAAAGAGACCCAGTACTTC
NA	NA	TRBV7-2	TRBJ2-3	CASSFQTALSTDTQYF	TGTGCCAGCAGTTTCCAAACAGCCCTCAGCACAGATACGCAGTATTTT